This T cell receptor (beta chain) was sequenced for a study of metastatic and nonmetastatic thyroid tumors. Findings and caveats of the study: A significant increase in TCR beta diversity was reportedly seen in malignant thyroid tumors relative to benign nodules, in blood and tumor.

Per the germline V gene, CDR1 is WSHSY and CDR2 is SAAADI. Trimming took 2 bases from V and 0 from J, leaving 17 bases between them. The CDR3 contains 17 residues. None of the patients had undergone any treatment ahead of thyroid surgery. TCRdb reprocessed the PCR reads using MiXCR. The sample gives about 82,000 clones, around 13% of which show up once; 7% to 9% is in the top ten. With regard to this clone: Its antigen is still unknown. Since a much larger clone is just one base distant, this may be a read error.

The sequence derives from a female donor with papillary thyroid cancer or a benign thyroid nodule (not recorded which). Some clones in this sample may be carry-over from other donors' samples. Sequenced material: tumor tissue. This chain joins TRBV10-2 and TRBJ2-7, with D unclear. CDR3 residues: CASSERHWAPASYEQYF. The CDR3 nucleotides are TGCGCCAGCAGTGAGAGACACTGGGCCCCAGCCTCCTACGAGCAGTACTTC.